This T cell receptor (beta chain) was obtained from a study of T-cell memory formation after mild COVID-19. The CDR3 loop spans 14 amino acids. J gave up 7 bases and V 6 bases, and 14 bases lay outside the gene matches. The germline gives CDR1 SQVTM, CDR2 ANQGSEA. MiXCR, run by TCRdb on the 5' RACE reads, gives a single entry per CDR3 protein. The sample lists 250,000 to 300,000 distinct CDR3 sequences, 15% to 20% occurring once. The origin of this receptor is a man younger than 35 who had mild COVID-19 (a few samples of this study predate the infection). Cell type and time point are not known. Material for sequencing was PBMCs or a T cell subset sorted from them (not recorded which). The chain carries TRBV29-1 and TRBJ1-2; TRBD1 aligns across 7 bases. The CDR3 sequence is CSVADLTGYGGYTF. CDR3 DNA sequence: TGCAGCGTAGCTGACCTGACAGGGTATGGTGGCTACACCTTC.